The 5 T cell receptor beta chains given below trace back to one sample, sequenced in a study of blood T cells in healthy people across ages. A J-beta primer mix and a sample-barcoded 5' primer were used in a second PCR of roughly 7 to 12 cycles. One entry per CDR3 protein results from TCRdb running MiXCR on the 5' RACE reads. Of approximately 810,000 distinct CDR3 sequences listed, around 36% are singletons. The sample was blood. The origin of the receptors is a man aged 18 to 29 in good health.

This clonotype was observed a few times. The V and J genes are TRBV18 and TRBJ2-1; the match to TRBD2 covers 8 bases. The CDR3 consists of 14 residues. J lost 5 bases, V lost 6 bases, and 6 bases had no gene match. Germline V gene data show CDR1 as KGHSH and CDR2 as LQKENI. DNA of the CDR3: TGTGCCAGCTCCCGGGGGGGCCATAACAATGAGCAGTTCTTC. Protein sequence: CASSRGGHNNEQFF. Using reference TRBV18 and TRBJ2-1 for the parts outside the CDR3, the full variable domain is NAGVMQNPRHLVRRRGQEARLRCSPMKGHSHVYWYRQLPEEGLKFMVYLQKENIIDESGMPKERFSAEFPKEGPSILRIQQVVRGDSAAYFCASSRGGHNNEQFFGPGTRLTVL.

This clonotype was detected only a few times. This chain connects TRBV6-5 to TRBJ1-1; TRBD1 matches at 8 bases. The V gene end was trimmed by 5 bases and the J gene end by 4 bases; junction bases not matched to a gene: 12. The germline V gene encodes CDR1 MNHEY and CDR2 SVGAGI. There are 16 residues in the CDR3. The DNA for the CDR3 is TGTGCCAGCAGTCCTGGGACAGGTTATTTGGTCACTGAAGCTTTCTTT. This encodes CASSPGTGYLVTEAFF.

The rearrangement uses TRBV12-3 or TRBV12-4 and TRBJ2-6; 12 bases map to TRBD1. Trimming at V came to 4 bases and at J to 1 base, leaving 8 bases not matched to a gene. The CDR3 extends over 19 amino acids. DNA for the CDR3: TGTGCCAGCAGTTACTCTTTGGGACAGGGGGCTTCTGGGGCCAACGTCCTGACTTTC. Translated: CASSYSLGQGASGANVLTF.

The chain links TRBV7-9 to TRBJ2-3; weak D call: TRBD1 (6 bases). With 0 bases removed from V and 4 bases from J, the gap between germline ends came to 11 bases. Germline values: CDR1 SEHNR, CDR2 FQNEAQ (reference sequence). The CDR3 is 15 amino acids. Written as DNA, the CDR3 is TGTGCCAGCAGCTTAGCCGCAGGGGTGGCAGATACGCAGTATTTT. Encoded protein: CASSLAAGVADTQYF.

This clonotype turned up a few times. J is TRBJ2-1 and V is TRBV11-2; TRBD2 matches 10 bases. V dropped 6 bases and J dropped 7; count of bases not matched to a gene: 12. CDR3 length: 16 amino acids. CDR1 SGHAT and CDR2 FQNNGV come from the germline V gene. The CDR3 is CASSLFGLAGVNEQFF. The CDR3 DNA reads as TGTGCCAGCAGTTTGTTCGGGCTAGCGGGGGTTAATGAGCAGTTCTTC. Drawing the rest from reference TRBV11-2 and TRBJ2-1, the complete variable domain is EAGVAQSPRYKIIEKRQSVAFWCNPISGHATLYWYQQILGQGPKLLIQFQNNGVVDDSQLPKDRFSAERLKGVDSTLKIQPAKLEDSAVYLCASSLFGLAGVNEQFFGPGTRLTVL.